Each of the 20 T cell receptor beta chains below was sequenced from the same sample in a study of blood T cell repertoires in COVID-19. Data came from immunoSEQ multiplex PCR; TCRdb stores just in-frame clones and leaves some out. The data hold more than 50,000 clones, with approximately 91% observed a single time. The sequenced sample consisted of peripheral blood. Every receptor here comes from a human donor in a cohort sampled during active COVID-19.

This chain joins TRBV10-3 and TRBJ1-3; 8 nucleotides align to TRBD1. The V segment lost 0 bases and the J segment 7 bases; nucleotides outside the gene matches: 8. Germline CDR1 ENHRY, CDR2 SYGVKD. This CDR3 is 16 amino acids long. CDR3 nucleotides: TGTGCCATCAGTGAGTCGACCGGGACAGGCCCTAACACCATATATTTT. Translated, it gives CAISESTGTGPNTIYF.

V gene TRBV5-1 combines with J gene TRBJ2-2, with D possibly TRBD2 on 6 matching bases. The V end lost 4 bases, the J end lost 6 bases, and 16 bases lay between the germline ends. CDR1 and CDR2 from the germline V gene are SGHRS and YFSETQ. This CDR3 is built from 15 residues. CDR3 DNA: TGCGCCAGCAGCATTTCTGGAGGGATATCCGGGGAGCTGTTTTTT. Translation: CASSISGGISGELFF. The full variable domain, in which reference TRBV5-1 and TRBJ2-2 provide the parts outside the CDR3, is KAGVTQTPRYLIKTRGQQVTLSCSPISGHRSVSWYQQTPGQGLQFLFEYFSETQRNKGNFPGRFSGRQFSNSRSEMNVSTLELGDSALYLCASSISGGISGELFFGEGSRLTVL.

The chain is built from TRBV27 and TRBJ2-3; TRBD2 aligns across 8 bases. This CDR3 has 14 amino acids. Trimming cost V 8 bases and J 9 bases; bases outside gene matches: 13. The V gene's germline CDR1 is MNHEY and CDR2 SMNVEV (reference sequence). CDR3 DNA: TGTGCCAGCGGTCCGGGGGGGCCGGGAGGGACGCAGTATTTT. Residues: CASGPGGPGGTQYF.

The chain uses TRBV3-1 (or the pseudogene TRBV3-2) and TRBJ1-1; D unclear. The CDR3 is 14 residues long. V was trimmed by 0 bases and J by 8 bases, leaving 13 bases between them. Germline-derived CDR1 and CDR2 are LGHDT and YNNKEL (reference sequence). CDR3 DNA sequence: TGTGCCAGCAGCCAAGATCATTGGCCTAGGGAAGCTTTCTTT. Residues: CASSQDHWPREAFF.

This chain links TRBV5-8 with TRBJ2-2, with TRBD1 identical over 11 bases. The CDR3 sequence is 18 residues long. Per the germline V gene, CDR1 is SGHTS and CDR2 is YDEGEE. V was pared by 2 bases and J by 7 bases, with 13 bases of the junction left unmatched. The CDR3 reads CASSFGQGAPEESGELFF. The CDR3 coding sequence is TGTGCCAGCAGCTTCGGACAGGGGGCGCCGGAGGAGAGCGGGGAGCTGTTTTTT.

V usage is TRBV4-1 and J usage is TRBJ1-2, with TRBD1 matching over 11 bases. J was trimmed by 3 bases and V by 4 bases; bases with no gene match: 4. Germline CDR1 is MGHRA and CDR2 is YSYEKL. This CDR3 comprises 15 residues. The CDR3 loop is CASSLRDRGDYGYTF. CDR3 in DNA: TGCGCCAGCAGCCTCCGGGACAGGGGGGACTATGGCTACACCTTC.

J is TRBJ1-3 and V is TRBV6-1; the D gene is possibly TRBD1 (5 bases). Germline V gene data show CDR1 as MNHNS and CDR2 as SASEGT. The germline V and J ends were trimmed by 3 bases and 4 bases, with 13 bases remaining between them. The CDR3 is 15 amino acids. The CDR3 reads CASSEAGGRGNTIYF. The CDR3 DNA follows: TGTGCCAGCAGTGAGGCGGGGGGTAGGGGAAACACCATATATTTT.

The CDR3 region is CASSSQGALGNTIYF. The CDR3 region has the DNA TGTGCCAGCAGTTCCCAGGGGGCTCTCGGAAACACCATATATTTT. The chain employs TRBV6-5 and TRBJ1-3; 8 bases are shared with TRBD1. The CDR3 has 15 residues. Germline assignment: CDR1 MNHEY and CDR2 SVGAGI. The J segment lost 4 bases and the V segment lost 4 bases, leaving 6 bases of the junction unmatched.

The V call is TRBV5-1, the J call TRBJ2-2; TRBD1 matches 10 bases. This CDR3 is 16 amino acids long. Looked up from germline, CDR1 is SGHRS and CDR2 is YFSETQ. J gave up 4 bases and V 3 bases, and 6 bases lay outside the gene matches. Here the CDR3 DNA reads TGCGCCAGCAGCTCCGCCGGGACAGGGGTCACCGGGGAGCTGTTTTTT. Residues: CASSSAGTGVTGELFF.

The rearrangement uses TRBV4-3 and TRBJ1-1; 7 nucleotides agree with TRBD1. The germline gives CDR1 LGHNA, CDR2 YSLEER. This CDR3 region has 15 residues. Trimming took 4 bases from V and 2 from J; bases not matched to a gene: 7. CDR3 protein: CASSRLGTANTEAFF. The CDR3 nucleotides read TGCGCCAGCAGCCGGCTTGGGACAGCTAACACTGAAGCTTTCTTT.

This chain connects TRBV24-1 to TRBJ2-3; D not resolved. V lost 4 bases, J lost 3 bases, and 10 bases lay in between. The CDR3 is made up of 14 amino acids. Germline CDR1 is KGHDR and CDR2 is SFDVKD. The CDR3 DNA is TGTGCCACCAGTGAACCCCACGGGACAGATACGCAGTATTTT. It specifies CATSEPHGTDTQYF.

In this sample, this clone turned up a few times. J is TRBJ2-1 and V is TRBV21-1; the listed D gene, TRBD1, was not tested against the DNA. TRBV21-1 is deemed a pseudogene. CDR3 size: 15 residues. CDR3 DNA: TGTGCCGCAGGGGGCCTCTTAAAAGGAGACAATGAGCAGTTCTTC. It is translated as CAAGGLLKGDNEQFF.

The chain links TRBV6-4 to TRBJ1-2; tentative D call: TRBD1 (5 bases). The ends were cut back, 0 bases at V and 8 bases at J, with 16 bases in the middle. Germline lookup yields CDR1 MRHNA and CDR2 SNTAGT. CDR3 length equals 15 residues. The CDR3 region has the DNA TGTGCCAGCAGTGACTCGGAACAGGATGGTAACGGCTACACCTTC. Protein: CASSDSEQDGNGYTF.

The rearrangement joins TRBV27 to TRBJ1-2; D is perhaps TRBD1 (5 bases). V lost 3 bases to trimming and J lost 0 bases, with 8 bases between them. Germline-derived CDR1 and CDR2 are MNHEY and SMNVEV (reference sequence). The CDR3 runs to 14 residues. CDR3 region: CASSLAGANYGYTF. The CDR3 coding sequence is TGTGCCAGCAGTTTGGCGGGGGCTAACTATGGCTACACCTTC.

The CDR3 region has the DNA TGCGCCAGCAGCCAAGTGTTCTGGCAGGGGATGGTGGATGAGCAGTTCTTC. Residues: CASSQVFWQGMVDEQFF. The chain is built from TRBV4-3 and TRBJ2-1; TRBD1 is a possible D gene (6 bases). Germline loops: CDR1 LGHNA, CDR2 YSLEER. The V end was cut by 1 base, the J end by 8 bases, with 21 bases between. The CDR3 sequence is 17 residues long.

This chain uses TRBV28 with TRBJ1-1, with 8 bases identical to TRBD1. V shed 1 base, J shed 5 bases, and the junction held 6 bases outside the gene matches. Germline values: CDR1 MDHEN, CDR2 SYDVKM. The CDR3 is 15 residues long. The CDR3 coding sequence is TGTGCCAGCAGTTTATTCGGACAGGGAAGGACTGAAGCTTTCTTT. Translation gives CASSLFGQGRTEAFF.

The gene calls are TRBV5-8 and TRBJ1-2; no definite D call. The CDR3 length is 16 residues. Trimming removed 4 bases at V and 4 bases at J, with 20 bases between. Germline V CDR1 and CDR2: SGHTS, YDEGEE. The CDR3 DNA reads as TGTGCCAGCAGCCCCTGGTTGGAGGCGTCGACCTATGGCTACACCTTC. It specifies CASSPWLEASTYGYTF.

The V and J genes are TRBV29-1 and TRBJ2-7, with D maybe TRBD2 (7 bases). This CDR3 region has 15 residues. Germline-derived CDR1 and CDR2 are SQVTM and ANQGSEA. Trimming removed 4 bases from V and 2 bases from J, with 18 bases in between. CDR3: CSVGIPMGGPYEQYF. The CDR3 coding sequence is TGCAGCGTTGGAATTCCAATGGGGGGGCCCTACGAGCAGTACTTC.

The V call is TRBV10-3, the J call TRBJ1-2; 7 bases align to TRBD1. The germline gives CDR1 ENHRY, CDR2 SYGVKD. J gave up 2 bases and V 5 bases, and 2 bases lay outside the gene matches. The CDR3 sequence is 13 residues long. CDR3 sequence reads: CAISSDRNYGYTF. The CDR3 coding sequence is TGTGCCATCAGTTCGGACAGGAACTATGGCTACACCTTC.

The gene calls are TRBV6-5 and TRBJ2-5; D gene ambiguous. Deletions cut 8 bases from V and 2 bases from J, with 15 bases between. CDR3 length: 14 residues. The germline gives CDR1 MNHEY, CDR2 SVGAGI. Here the CDR3 reads CASLDTVVQETQYF. Written as DNA, the CDR3 is TGTGCCAGCTTAGACACAGTGGTGCAAGAGACCCAGTACTTC.